Described below is a single T cell receptor (beta chain) sequence and its context. This table comes from immunoSEQ multiplex PCR, and its TCRdb copy is limited to in-frame clones, with some not included. Among about 41,000 clones listed, approximately 80% were seen once. The entry originates in a study of OX40 agonist ivuxolimab in advanced cancers. Study at large: Cancers in dose escalation were hepatocellular, melanoma, renal cell and head and neck.

Germline lookup yields CDR1 LNHDA and CDR2 SQIVND (reference sequence). The CDR3 has 14 amino acids. Trimming took off 3 bases at V and 0 bases at J, with 6 bases between the two ends. V and J are TRBV19 and TRBJ1-5; D unresolved. Here the sequenced sample was CD4+ or CD8+ T cells sorted from blood, taken in a trial of the OX40 agonist ivuxolimab. This sequence was found in an adult with an advanced solid tumor such as melanoma, head and neck, liver or kidney cancer. The CDR3, as DNA: TGTGCCAGTAGTATGACGAATAGCAATCAGCCCCAGCATTTT. Translated, it gives CASSMTNSNQPQHF.